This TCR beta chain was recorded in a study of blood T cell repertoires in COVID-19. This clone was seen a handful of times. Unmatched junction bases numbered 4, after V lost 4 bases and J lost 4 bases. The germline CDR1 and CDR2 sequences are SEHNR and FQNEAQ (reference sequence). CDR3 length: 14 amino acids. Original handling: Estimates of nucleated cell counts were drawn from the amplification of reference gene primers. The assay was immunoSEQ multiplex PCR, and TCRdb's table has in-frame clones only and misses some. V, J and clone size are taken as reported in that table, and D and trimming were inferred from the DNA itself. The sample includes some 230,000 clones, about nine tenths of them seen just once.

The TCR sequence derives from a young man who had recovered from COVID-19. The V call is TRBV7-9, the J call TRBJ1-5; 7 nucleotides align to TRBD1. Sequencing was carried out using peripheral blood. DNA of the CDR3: TGTGCCAGCAGCTCCGGGACAGTTAATCAGCCCCAGCATTTT. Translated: CASSSGTVNQPQHF.